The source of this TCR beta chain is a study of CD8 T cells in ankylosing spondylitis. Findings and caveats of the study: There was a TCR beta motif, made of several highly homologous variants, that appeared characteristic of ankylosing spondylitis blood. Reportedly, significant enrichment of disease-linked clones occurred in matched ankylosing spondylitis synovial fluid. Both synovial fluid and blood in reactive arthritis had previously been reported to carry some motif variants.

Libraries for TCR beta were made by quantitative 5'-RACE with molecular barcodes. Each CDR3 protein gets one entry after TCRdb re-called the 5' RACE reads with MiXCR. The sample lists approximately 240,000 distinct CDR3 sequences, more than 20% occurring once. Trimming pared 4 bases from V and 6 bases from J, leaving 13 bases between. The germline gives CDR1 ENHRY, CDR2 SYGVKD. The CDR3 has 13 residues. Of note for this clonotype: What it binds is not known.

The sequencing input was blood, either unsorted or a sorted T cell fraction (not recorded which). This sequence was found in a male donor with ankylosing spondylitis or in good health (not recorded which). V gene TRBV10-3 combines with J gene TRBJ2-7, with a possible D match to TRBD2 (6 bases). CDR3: CAISAPGGAEQYF. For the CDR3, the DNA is TGTGCCATCAGTGCCCCGGGCGGGGCCGAGCAGTACTTC.